A single T cell receptor (beta chain) is shown here with its context. The data originate from a study of blood T cell repertoires in COVID-19. The repertoire was sequenced with immunoSEQ multiplex PCR; TCRdb's copy has only in-frame clones and lacks some. The data contain 250,000 to 350,000 clones, 80% to 90% of them singletons. The TCR originated in a young woman who had recovered from COVID-19. Sequenced material: PBMCs or T cells enriched from blood (not recorded which).

This chain's CDR3 is CASSQLTGGYPYEQYF. For the CDR3, the DNA is TGCGCCAGCAGCCAGCTGACAGGGGGCTATCCCTACGAGCAGTACTTC. The rearrangement uses TRBV4-1 and TRBJ2-7; 10 positions agree with TRBD1. The CDR3 runs 16 residues. With V trimmed by 3 bases and J by 2 bases, 7 bases remained unmatched. From germline, CDR1 is MGHRA and CDR2 YSYEKL.